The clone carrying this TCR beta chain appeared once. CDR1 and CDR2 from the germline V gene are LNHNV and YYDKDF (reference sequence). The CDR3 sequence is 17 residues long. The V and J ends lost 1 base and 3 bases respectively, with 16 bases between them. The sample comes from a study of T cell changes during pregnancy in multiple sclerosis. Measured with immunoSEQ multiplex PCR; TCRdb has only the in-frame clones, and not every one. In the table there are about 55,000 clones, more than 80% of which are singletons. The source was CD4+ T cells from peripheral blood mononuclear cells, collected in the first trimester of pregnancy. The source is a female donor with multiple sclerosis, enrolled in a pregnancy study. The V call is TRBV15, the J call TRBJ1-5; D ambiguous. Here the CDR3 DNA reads TGTGCCACCAGCAGAGCGGAGGGATCGATCCTCAATCAGCCCCAGCATTTT. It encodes CATSRAEGSILNQPQHF.